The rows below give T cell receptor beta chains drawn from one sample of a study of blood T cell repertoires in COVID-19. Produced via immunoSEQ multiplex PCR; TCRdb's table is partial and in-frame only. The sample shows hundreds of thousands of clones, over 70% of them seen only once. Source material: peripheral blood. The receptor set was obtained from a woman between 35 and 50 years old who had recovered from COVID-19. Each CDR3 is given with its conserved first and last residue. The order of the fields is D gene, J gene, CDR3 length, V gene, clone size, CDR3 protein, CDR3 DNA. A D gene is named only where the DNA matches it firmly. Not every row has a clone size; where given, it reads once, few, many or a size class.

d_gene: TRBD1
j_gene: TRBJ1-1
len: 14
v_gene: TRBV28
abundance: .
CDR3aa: CASSRGGTGTEAFF
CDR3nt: TGTGCCAGCAGTCGAGGGGGCACGGGCACTGAAGCTTTCTTT

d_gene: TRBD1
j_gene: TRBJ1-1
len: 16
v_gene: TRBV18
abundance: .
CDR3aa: CASSPSQGALDTEAFF
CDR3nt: TGTGCCAGCTCACCCTCACAGGGGGCTCTGGACACTGAAGCTTTCTTT

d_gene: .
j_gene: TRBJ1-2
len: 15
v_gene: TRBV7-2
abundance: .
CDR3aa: CASSLEGLSNYGYTF
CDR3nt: TGTGCCAGCAGCTTAGAAGGACTCTCTAACTATGGCTACACCTTC

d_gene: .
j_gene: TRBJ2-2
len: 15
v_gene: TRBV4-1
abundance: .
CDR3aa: CASTPRGANTGELFF
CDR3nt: TGCGCCAGCACCCCCAGGGGAGCGAACACCGGGGAGCTGTTTTTT

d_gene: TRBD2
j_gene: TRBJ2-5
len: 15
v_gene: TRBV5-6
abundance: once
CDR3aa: CASSLLGGAQETQYF
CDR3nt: TGTGCCAGCAGCCTACTCGGGGGGGCCCAAGAGACCCAGTACTTC

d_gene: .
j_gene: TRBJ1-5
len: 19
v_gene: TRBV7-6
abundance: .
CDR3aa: CASSLEPPDRRYSNQPQHF
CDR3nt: TGTGCCAGCAGCTTAGAGCCACCCGACAGGCGCTATAGCAATCAGCCCCAGCATTTT

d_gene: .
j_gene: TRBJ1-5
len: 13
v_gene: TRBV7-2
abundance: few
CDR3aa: CASSPYGNQPQHF
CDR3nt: TGTGCCAGCAGCCCCTACGGTAATCAGCCCCAGCATTTT

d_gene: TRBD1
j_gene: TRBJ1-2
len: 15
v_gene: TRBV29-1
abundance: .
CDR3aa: CSVVGQGLTNYGYTF
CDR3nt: TGCAGCGTCGTAGGACAGGGGCTAACCAACTATGGCTACACCTTC

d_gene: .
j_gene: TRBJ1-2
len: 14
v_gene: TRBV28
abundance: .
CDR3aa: CATLGTRAGNGYTF
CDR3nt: TGTGCCACCTTAGGGACACGGGCAGGGAATGGCTACACCTTC

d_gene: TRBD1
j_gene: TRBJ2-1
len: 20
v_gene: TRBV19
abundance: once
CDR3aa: CASSSPSWTGVKLLYNEQFF
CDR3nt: TGTGCCAGTAGTAGCCCCTCCTGGACAGGGGTAAAGCTTCTATACAATGAGCAGTTCTTC

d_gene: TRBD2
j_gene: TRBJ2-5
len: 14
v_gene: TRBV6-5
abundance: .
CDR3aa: CASSYTLAGGTQYF
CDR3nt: TGTGCCAGCAGTTACACCCTGGCGGGGGGGACCCAGTACTTC

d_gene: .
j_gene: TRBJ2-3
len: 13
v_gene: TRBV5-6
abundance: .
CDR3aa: CASSLPPRGTQYF
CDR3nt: TGTGCCAGCAGCTTGCCCCCTAGGGGTACGCAGTATTTT

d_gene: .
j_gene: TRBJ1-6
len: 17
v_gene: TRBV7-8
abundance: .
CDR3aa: CASSSGSRQVVNSPLHF
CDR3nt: TGTGCCAGCAGCTCAGGCTCGAGACAGGTGGTTAATTCACCCCTCCACTTT

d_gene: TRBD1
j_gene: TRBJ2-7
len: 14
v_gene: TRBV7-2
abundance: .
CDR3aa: CASSPRPGGYEQYF
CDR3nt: TGTGCCAGCAGCCCCCGCCCAGGGGGATACGAGCAGTACTTC

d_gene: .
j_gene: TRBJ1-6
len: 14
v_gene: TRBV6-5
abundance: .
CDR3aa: CASSYLPGDSPLHF
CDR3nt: TGTGCCAGCAGTTACTTACCCGGGGATTCACCCCTCCACTTT

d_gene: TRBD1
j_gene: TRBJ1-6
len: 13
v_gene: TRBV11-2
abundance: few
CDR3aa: CASSRTGASPPLF
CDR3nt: TGTGCCAGCAGCCGGACAGGCGCGTCACCTCCTCTCTTT

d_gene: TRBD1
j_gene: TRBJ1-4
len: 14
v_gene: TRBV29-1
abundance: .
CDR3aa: CSVQQGATNEKLFF
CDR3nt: TGCAGCGTGCAACAGGGGGCAACTAATGAAAAACTGTTTTTT

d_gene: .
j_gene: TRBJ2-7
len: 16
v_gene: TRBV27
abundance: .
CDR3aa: CASRPGQSPNYYEQYF
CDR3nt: TGTGCCAGCAGACCCGGACAGTCCCCAAATTACTACGAGCAGTACTTC

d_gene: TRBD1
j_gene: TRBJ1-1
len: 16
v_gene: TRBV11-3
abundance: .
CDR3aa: CASSPGQGRGDTEAFF
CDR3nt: TGTGCCAGCAGCCCGGGACAGGGGAGGGGGGACACTGAAGCTTTCTTT

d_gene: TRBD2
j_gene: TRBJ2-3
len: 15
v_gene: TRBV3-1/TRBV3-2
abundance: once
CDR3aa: CASSLSGLGTDTQYF
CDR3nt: TGTGCCAGCAGCCTCTCCGGACTAGGCACAGATACGCAGTATTTT

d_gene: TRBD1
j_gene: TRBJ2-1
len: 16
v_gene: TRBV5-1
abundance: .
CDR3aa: CASSAAPGQSYNEQFF
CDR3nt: TGCGCCAGCAGCGCCGCACCGGGACAGAGCTACAATGAGCAGTTCTTC

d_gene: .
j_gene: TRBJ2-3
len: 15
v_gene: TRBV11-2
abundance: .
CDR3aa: CASSAHQGVADTQYF
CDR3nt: TGTGCCAGCAGCGCACACCAGGGTGTTGCAGATACGCAGTATTTT

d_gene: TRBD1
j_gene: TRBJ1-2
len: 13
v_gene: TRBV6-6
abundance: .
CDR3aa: CASSQGAGVGYTF
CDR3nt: TGTGCCAGCAGCCAGGGGGCAGGAGTGGGCTACACCTTC

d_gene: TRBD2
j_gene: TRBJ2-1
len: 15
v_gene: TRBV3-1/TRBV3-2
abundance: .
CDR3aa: CASSQEGAGGLEQFF
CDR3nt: TGTGCCAGCAGCCAAGAAGGAGCGGGGGGACTTGAGCAGTTCTTC

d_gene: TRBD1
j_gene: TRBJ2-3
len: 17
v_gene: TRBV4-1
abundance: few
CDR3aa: CASSQDRRTGSADTQYF
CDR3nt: TGCGCCAGCAGCCAAGATCGCAGGACAGGGTCCGCAGATACGCAGTATTTT

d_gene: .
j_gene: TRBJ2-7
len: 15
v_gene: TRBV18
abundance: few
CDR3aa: CASTPLWRGGGEQYF
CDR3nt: TGTGCCAGCACCCCGCTTTGGAGGGGGGGCGGCGAGCAGTACTTC

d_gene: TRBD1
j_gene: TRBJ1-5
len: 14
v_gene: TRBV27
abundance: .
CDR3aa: CASSLEGAVQPQHF
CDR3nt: TGTGCCAGCAGTTTAGAGGGGGCCGTTCAGCCCCAGCATTTT

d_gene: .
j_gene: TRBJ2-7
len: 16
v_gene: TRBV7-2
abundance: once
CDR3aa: CASSLKGGTLYHEQYF
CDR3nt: TGTGCCAGCAGCTTAAAAGGTGGGACTCTATATCACGAGCAGTACTTC

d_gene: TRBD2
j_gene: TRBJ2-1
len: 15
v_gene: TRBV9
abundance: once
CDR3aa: CASSVGSGGAREQFF
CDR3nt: TGTGCCAGCAGCGTAGGCAGCGGGGGGGCGAGGGAGCAGTTCTTC

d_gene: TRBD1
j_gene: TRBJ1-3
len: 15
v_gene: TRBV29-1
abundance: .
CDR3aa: CSVSPGTDHGNTIYF
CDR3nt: TGCAGCGTGTCCCCCGGGACAGACCATGGAAACACCATATATTTT

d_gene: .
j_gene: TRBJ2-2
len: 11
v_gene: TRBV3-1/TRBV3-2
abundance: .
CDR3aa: CASSGRGELFF
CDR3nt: TGTGCCAGCTCAGGCCGCGGGGAGCTGTTTTTT

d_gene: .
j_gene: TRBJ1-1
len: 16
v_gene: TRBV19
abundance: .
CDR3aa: CASREGVTGLRTEAFF
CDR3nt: TGTGCCAGTAGGGAAGGGGTTACAGGGCTTCGCACTGAAGCTTTCTTT

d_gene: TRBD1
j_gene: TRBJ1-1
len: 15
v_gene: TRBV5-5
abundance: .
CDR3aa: CASSLAGQGGAEAFF
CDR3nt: TGTGCCAGCAGCTTGGCCGGACAGGGCGGGGCTGAAGCTTTCTTT

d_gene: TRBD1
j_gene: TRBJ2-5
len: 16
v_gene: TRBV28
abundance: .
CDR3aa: CASSTPGTGIQETQYF
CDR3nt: TGTGCCAGCAGCACCCCCGGGACAGGGATCCAAGAGACCCAGTACTTC

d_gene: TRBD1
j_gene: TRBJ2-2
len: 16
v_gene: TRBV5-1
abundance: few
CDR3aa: CASSIRDRASPGELFF
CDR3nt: TGCGCCAGCAGCATCCGGGACAGGGCGTCCCCCGGGGAGCTGTTTTTT

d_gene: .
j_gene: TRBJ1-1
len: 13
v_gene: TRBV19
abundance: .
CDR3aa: CASSISRWTEAFF
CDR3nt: TGTGCCAGTAGTATCTCGAGGTGGACTGAAGCTTTCTTT

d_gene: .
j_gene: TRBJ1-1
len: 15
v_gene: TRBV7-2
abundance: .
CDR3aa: CASSFLNTGNTEAFF
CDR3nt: TGTGCCAGCAGCTTCCTTAATACCGGGAACACTGAAGCTTTCTTT

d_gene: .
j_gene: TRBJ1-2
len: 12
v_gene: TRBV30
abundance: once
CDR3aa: CAWKGDPYGYTF
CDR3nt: TGTGCCTGGAAGGGGGACCCCTATGGCTACACCTTC

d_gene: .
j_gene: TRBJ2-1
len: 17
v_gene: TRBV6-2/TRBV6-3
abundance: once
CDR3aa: CASSYSAGAGERNEQFF
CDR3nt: TGTGCCAGCAGTTACTCGGCGGGGGCGGGTGAACGCAATGAGCAGTTCTTC

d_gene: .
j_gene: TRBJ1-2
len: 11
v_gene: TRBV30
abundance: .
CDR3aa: CAWEWAYGYTF
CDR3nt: TGTGCCTGGGAATGGGCCTATGGCTACACCTTC

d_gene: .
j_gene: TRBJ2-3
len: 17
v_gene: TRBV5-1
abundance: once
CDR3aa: CASSRLSPGRGTDTQYF
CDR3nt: TGCGCCAGCAGCCGATTATCACCCGGTCGGGGCACAGATACGCAGTATTTT

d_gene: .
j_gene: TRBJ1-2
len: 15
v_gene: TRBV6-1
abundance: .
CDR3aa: CASSEYGGVNYGYTF
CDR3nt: TGTGCCAGCAGTGAATACGGGGGAGTAAACTATGGCTACACCTTC

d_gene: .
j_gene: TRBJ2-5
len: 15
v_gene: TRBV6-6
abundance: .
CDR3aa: CASSYYRVDQETQYF
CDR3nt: TGTGCCAGCAGTTACTACAGGGTAGACCAAGAGACCCAGTACTTC

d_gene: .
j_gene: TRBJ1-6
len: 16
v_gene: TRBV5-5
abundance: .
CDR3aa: CASSLAGQTGTSPLHF
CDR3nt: TGTGCCAGCAGCTTGGCCGGACAGACCGGGACTTCACCCCTCCACTTT

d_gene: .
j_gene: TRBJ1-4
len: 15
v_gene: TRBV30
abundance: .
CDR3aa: CAWSVLGGMDEKLFF
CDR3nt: TGTGCCTGGAGTGTACTGGGGGGTATGGATGAAAAACTGTTTTTT

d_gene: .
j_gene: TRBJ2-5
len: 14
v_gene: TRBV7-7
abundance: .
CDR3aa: CASSPIGLQETQYF
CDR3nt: TGTGCCAGCAGCCCGATTGGACTGCAAGAGACCCAGTACTTC

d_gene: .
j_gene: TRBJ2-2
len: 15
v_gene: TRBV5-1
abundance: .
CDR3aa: CASSWYPGFTGELFF
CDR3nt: TGCGCCAGCAGCTGGTATCCAGGGTTCACCGGGGAGCTGTTTTTT

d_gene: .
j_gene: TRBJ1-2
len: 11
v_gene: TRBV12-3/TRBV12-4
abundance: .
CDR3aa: CASRLNYGYTF
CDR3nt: TGTGCCAGCAGACTTAACTATGGCTACACCTTC

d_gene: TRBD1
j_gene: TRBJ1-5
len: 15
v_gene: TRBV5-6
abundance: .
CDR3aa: CASSLGTGDNRPQHF
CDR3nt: TGTGCCAGCAGCTTGGGGACAGGAGACAATCGGCCCCAGCATTTT

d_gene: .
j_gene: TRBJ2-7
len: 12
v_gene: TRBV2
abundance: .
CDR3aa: CASGRGNYEQYF
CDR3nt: TGTGCCAGCGGAAGGGGGAATTACGAGCAGTACTTC

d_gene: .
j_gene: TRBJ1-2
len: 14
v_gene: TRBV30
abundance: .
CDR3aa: CACFSQGPNYGYTF
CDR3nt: TGTGCCTGTTTTTCCCAGGGCCCCAACTATGGCTACACCTTC

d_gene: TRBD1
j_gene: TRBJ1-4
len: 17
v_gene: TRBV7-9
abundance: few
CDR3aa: CASSLPTGGEVGEKLFF
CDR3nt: TGTGCCAGCAGCTTACCGACAGGGGGCGAGGTTGGTGAAAAACTGTTTTTT

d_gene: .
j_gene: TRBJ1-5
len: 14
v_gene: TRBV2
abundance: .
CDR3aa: CASSDRRGNQPQHF
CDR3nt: TGTGCCAGCAGTGACCGCAGGGGTAATCAGCCCCAGCATTTT

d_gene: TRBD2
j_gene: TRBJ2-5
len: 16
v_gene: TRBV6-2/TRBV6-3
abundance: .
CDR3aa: CASSPRGVEYQETQYF
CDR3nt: TGTGCCAGCAGCCCGCGGGGGGTCGAGTACCAAGAGACCCAGTACTTC